The T cell receptor beta chain under discussion was sequenced for a study of cytomegalovirus exposure and HLA in healthy donors listed by TCRdb under 2017. In terms of the full investigation: A later analysis indicated that the 130 or so validation repertoires were generated on the platform also employed for the roughly 730 repertoires of the first cohort. The study was designed to test whether signatures of past pathogen exposure could be identified by cataloging public T cell receptors. A separate validation cohort of roughly 130 different subjects was used in addition to the 666-subject first cohort. High-throughput TCR immunosequencing, statistical association of individual TCRs with disease status, and machine learning were combined to predict cytomegalovirus infection status. Study-level results and caveats: A later analysis had no HLA typing for the validation cohort, so co-occurrence there was scored across all 120 repertoires. In the study, 150 to 200 TCR beta chains were listed as associated with cytomegalovirus. Subsequent analysis determined that TCRs grouped into clusters in the first cohort also showed a tendency toward co-occurrence across the roughly 130 validation repertoires, and 90% to 95% of cluster scores exceeded 0. Most TCR sequences were seen in very few donors, while some public TCRs were found in many individuals. The classifier was reported to diagnose cytomegalovirus status with high specificity and sensitivity in both the original cohort and the validation cohort. The authors suggested that the approach could potentially be extended to other disease states and immunological phenotypes. Three of the identified cytomegalovirus-associated TCR beta chains were confirmed in vitro to be specific for cytomegalovirus antigens.

Donors formed part of the validation cohort, which comprised 120 or so subjects and was distinct from the first cohort of several hundred subjects. A remark on this clone: The target of this receptor is not known. No much larger clone exists at a distance of one base, and base qualities are not known.

Preparation of the library involved the immunoSEQ multiplex PCR assay. The original pipeline was this. A statistical classification framework was built to diagnose cytomegalovirus status from the catalog of TCR beta chain sequences. The clones in this table, taken by TCRdb from immuneACCESS, are in-frame only. Not every clone is retained; where verified, under half of the shortfall comes from an unresolved V gene, and the cause of the rest is unknown. The V and J calls and clone size are taken from that table; D and trimming were inferred from the DNA. Present in this sample are roughly 330,000 clones, about 85% of which were seen just once. The ten largest clonotypes hold over 1% of the sample. Trimming accounts for 4 bases at V and 6 bases at J, while the number of junction bases matched to no gene is 11. The CDR3 sequence holds 16 residues, the cysteine and phenylalanine included. The only DNA kept is the CDR3, 48 bases in frame from the first base. The germline V gene encodes CDR1 SGHDT and CDR2 YYEEEE.

Recombination joined TRBV5-6 with TRBJ2-3; 10 junctional bases match TRBD2. The origin of this receptor is a woman aged 30 to 39 in good health and CMV-seropositive. Sequencing used PBMCs. The CDR3 region: CASSVPSGGRGDTQYF. The bases read TGTGCCAGCAGCGTTCCTAGCGGGGGCCGTGGGGATACGCAGTATTTT.